Listed below are T cell receptor beta chains from one sample, sequenced in a study of cytomegalovirus exposure and HLA in healthy donors. Method: immunoSEQ multiplex PCR; TCRdb's copy keeps in-frame clones and lacks some. The sample lists 95,000 to 120,000 clones, approximately 95% occurring once. Source material: PBMCs. Source of these receptors: a woman under 30 in good health and CMV-seronegative. The CDR3 runs from the conserved cysteine through the conserved F or W. A D gene is named only where the DNA matches it firmly. Where a row states a size, it is once, few, many or the class of an expanded clone; other rows omit it.

cdr3_nt: TGTGCCAGCTGGCTGGGGGGTACTGCTGGAAACACCATATATTTT
cdr3_aa: CASWLGGTAGNTIYF
clone_size: .
v_call: TRBV6-1
d_call: .
j_call: TRBJ1-3

cdr3_nt: TGTGCCAGCAGCTTAGAGGAGGGGGCCTACTATGGCTACACCTTC
cdr3_aa: CASSLEEGAYYGYTF
clone_size: .
v_call: TRBV7-9
d_call: TRBD1
j_call: TRBJ1-2

cdr3_nt: TGTGCCATCAGTGAGTCGGGGGACAGGGCCTTATCGGAGCAGTTCTTC
cdr3_aa: CAISESGDRALSEQFF
clone_size: .
v_call: TRBV10-3
d_call: TRBD1
j_call: TRBJ2-1

cdr3_nt: TGTGCCAGCAGCCCAGCGGACAGACAAGAGACCCAGTACTTC
cdr3_aa: CASSPADRQETQYF
clone_size: .
v_call: TRBV9
d_call: .
j_call: TRBJ2-5

cdr3_nt: TGTGCCAGCGCGTCCTACGAGCAGTACTTC
cdr3_aa: CASASYEQYF
clone_size: .
v_call: TRBV28
d_call: .
j_call: TRBJ2-7

cdr3_nt: TGTGCCAGCAGCAGAGGAGGTGCTGGTGAAAAACTGTTTTTT
cdr3_aa: CASSRGGAGEKLFF
clone_size: .
v_call: TRBV14
d_call: .
j_call: TRBJ1-4

cdr3_nt: TGTGCCAGTAGTATAAACGGTTATAGCAATCAGCCCCAGCATTTT
cdr3_aa: CASSINGYSNQPQHF
clone_size: .
v_call: TRBV19
d_call: .
j_call: TRBJ1-5

cdr3_nt: TGTGCCAGCAGTTTATCCCTTGGGACAGGGGGGGATGGCTACACCTTC
cdr3_aa: CASSLSLGTGGDGYTF
clone_size: .
v_call: TRBV27
d_call: TRBD1
j_call: TRBJ1-2

cdr3_nt: TGTGCCAGCAGCTTTGAACGGGCTTTCTTT
cdr3_aa: CASSFERAFF
clone_size: .
v_call: TRBV7-9
d_call: .
j_call: TRBJ1-1

cdr3_nt: TGCGCCAGCAGCTTGACTGTACGGGACAATGAGCAGTTCTTC
cdr3_aa: CASSLTVRDNEQFF
clone_size: once
v_call: TRBV5-1
d_call: .
j_call: TRBJ2-1

cdr3_nt: TGTGCCAGCAGCGTAGTCGAGGAGATCTACGAGCAGTACTTC
cdr3_aa: CASSVVEEIYEQYF
clone_size: .
v_call: TRBV9
d_call: .
j_call: TRBJ2-7

cdr3_nt: TGTGCCAGCAGCCACGGACTAGCGGGGTACAATGAGCAGTTCTTC
cdr3_aa: CASSHGLAGYNEQFF
clone_size: .
v_call: TRBV7-9
d_call: TRBD2
j_call: TRBJ2-1

cdr3_nt: TGTGCCTGGAGCGAAAATCCGAGGGGGTTGGATGGCTACACCTTC
cdr3_aa: CAWSENPRGLDGYTF
clone_size: .
v_call: TRBV30
d_call: .
j_call: TRBJ1-2

cdr3_nt: TGTGCCAGCAGTTATTCTCTGGGCGCCGAGCAGTACTTC
cdr3_aa: CASSYSLGAEQYF
clone_size: .
v_call: TRBV6-5
d_call: .
j_call: TRBJ2-7

cdr3_nt: TGTGCCAGTAGTATGCACAGCTCTGGGGCCAACGTCCTGACTTTC
cdr3_aa: CASSMHSSGANVLTF
clone_size: once
v_call: TRBV19
d_call: .
j_call: TRBJ2-6

cdr3_nt: TGTGCCAGCAGTTCTCTCGGGACAGGGAAGGCCTACGAGCAGTACTTC
cdr3_aa: CASSSLGTGKAYEQYF
clone_size: once
v_call: TRBV27
d_call: TRBD1
j_call: TRBJ2-7

cdr3_nt: TGTGCCAGCAGTGCGAGTGACAGGGGGCAGGACACAGATACGCAGTATTTT
cdr3_aa: CASSASDRGQDTDTQYF
clone_size: .
v_call: TRBV6-1
d_call: TRBD1
j_call: TRBJ2-3

cdr3_nt: TGTGCCAGCAGCGTAGGGGGATTCGAAGGACAGGGGGTTAACTATGGCTACACCTTC
cdr3_aa: CASSVGGFEGQGVNYGYTF
clone_size: .
v_call: TRBV9
d_call: TRBD1
j_call: TRBJ1-2

cdr3_nt: TGTGCCAGCAGTTCGATACAGGGGGGAACACGACGGGAGCTGTTTTTT
cdr3_aa: CASSSIQGGTRRELFF
clone_size: once
v_call: TRBV28
d_call: TRBD1
j_call: TRBJ2-2

cdr3_nt: TGTGCCAGCAGCCCGTCAGGGGGCAGCCCTTTGGCCAACGTCCTGACTTTC
cdr3_aa: CASSPSGGSPLANVLTF
clone_size: .
v_call: TRBV9
d_call: TRBD1
j_call: TRBJ2-6

cdr3_nt: TGTGCCAGCTCACCTGGGCTACAAGAAAACTATGGCTACACCTTC
cdr3_aa: CASSPGLQENYGYTF
clone_size: .
v_call: TRBV18
d_call: .
j_call: TRBJ1-2

cdr3_nt: TGTGCCAGTCGGCCACAGGGGTTCACTGAAGCTTTCTTT
cdr3_aa: CASRPQGFTEAFF
clone_size: .
v_call: TRBV19
d_call: TRBD1
j_call: TRBJ1-1

cdr3_nt: TGCGCCAGCAGCTTGGACTCCCAAGAGACCCAGTACTTC
cdr3_aa: CASSLDSQETQYF
clone_size: .
v_call: TRBV5-1
d_call: .
j_call: TRBJ2-5

cdr3_nt: TGTGCCAGCAGCTTTACAGGGGGCCCAGATACGCAGTATTTT
cdr3_aa: CASSFTGGPDTQYF
clone_size: .
v_call: TRBV7-6
d_call: TRBD1
j_call: TRBJ2-3

cdr3_nt: TGTGCCAGTAGCGATATGGAAACCGGGACAGGCAGGAACACTGAAGCTTTCTTT
cdr3_aa: CASSDMETGTGRNTEAFF
clone_size: .
v_call: TRBV19
d_call: TRBD1
j_call: TRBJ1-1

cdr3_nt: TGTGCCAGCTCACCGAGGACAGGGGTTGTTGAAGCTTTCTTT
cdr3_aa: CASSPRTGVVEAFF
clone_size: .
v_call: TRBV18
d_call: TRBD1
j_call: TRBJ1-1

cdr3_nt: TGCGCCAGCAGCCAAGATCGATCACTAGCGGAGTACACCGGGGAGCTGTTTTTT
cdr3_aa: CASSQDRSLAEYTGELFF
clone_size: .
v_call: TRBV4-3
d_call: TRBD2
j_call: TRBJ2-2

cdr3_nt: TGTGCCAGTAGTATTGCTTCTCAGGCATTGAACACTGAAGCTTTCTTT
cdr3_aa: CASSIASQALNTEAFF
clone_size: .
v_call: TRBV19
d_call: .
j_call: TRBJ1-1

cdr3_nt: TGTGCCAGCAGTTTAAGAAGGGGGGGGCCGGTAGTAGCCCAGTACTTC
cdr3_aa: CASSLRRGGPVVAQYF
clone_size: once
v_call: TRBV28
d_call: .
j_call: TRBJ2-5

cdr3_nt: TGTGCCAGCAGCACAGGACTAGCGGGGGGAGGTGGCACAGATACGCAGTATTTT
cdr3_aa: CASSTGLAGGGGTDTQYF
clone_size: once
v_call: TRBV11-2
d_call: TRBD2
j_call: TRBJ2-3

cdr3_nt: TGTGCCAGCAGCCCGATCCGACTAGCGGGGGCCTCCGGGGAGCTGTTTTTT
cdr3_aa: CASSPIRLAGASGELFF
clone_size: .
v_call: TRBV11-2
d_call: TRBD2
j_call: TRBJ2-2

cdr3_nt: TGTGCCAGCAGGCTGAAACTAGCGTCCTACGAGCAGTACTTC
cdr3_aa: CASRLKLASYEQYF
clone_size: .
v_call: TRBV6-6
d_call: TRBD2
j_call: TRBJ2-7

cdr3_nt: TGCGCCAGCAGCCAAGAGAGTAGAACAGGGGGCGTTGAACTGTTTTTT
cdr3_aa: CASSQESRTGGVELFF
clone_size: .
v_call: TRBV4-3
d_call: TRBD1
j_call: TRBJ1-4